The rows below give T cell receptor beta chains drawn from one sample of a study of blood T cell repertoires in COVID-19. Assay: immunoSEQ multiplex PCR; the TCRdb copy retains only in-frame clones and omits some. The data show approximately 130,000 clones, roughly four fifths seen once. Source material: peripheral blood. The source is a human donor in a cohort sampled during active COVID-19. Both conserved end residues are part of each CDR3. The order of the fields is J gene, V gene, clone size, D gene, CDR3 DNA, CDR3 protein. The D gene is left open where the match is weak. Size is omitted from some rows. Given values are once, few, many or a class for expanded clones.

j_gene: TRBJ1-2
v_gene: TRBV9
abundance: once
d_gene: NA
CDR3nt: TGTGCCAGCAGCGATTCTATCTATGGCTACACCTTC
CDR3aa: CASSDSIYGYTF

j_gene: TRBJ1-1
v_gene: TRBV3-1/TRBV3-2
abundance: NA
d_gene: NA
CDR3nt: TGTGCCAGCAGCCAAGAGTCTGCAGGGTATACTGAAGCTTTCTTT
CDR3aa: CASSQESAGYTEAFF

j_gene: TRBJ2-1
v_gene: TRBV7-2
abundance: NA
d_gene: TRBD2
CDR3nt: TGTGCCAGCAGCTTAGTGGCTAGCGGGGGGGCCAGGGAGCAGTTCTTC
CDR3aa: CASSLVASGGAREQFF

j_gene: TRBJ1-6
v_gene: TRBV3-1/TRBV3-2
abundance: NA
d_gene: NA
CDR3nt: TGTGCCAGCAGCCGCGGACAGACCCATTCACCCCTCCACTTT
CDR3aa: CASSRGQTHSPLHF

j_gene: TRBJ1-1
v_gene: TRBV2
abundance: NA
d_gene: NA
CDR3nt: TGTGCCAGGACCGGGGGGAGGAACACTGAAGCTTTCTTT
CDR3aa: CARTGGRNTEAFF

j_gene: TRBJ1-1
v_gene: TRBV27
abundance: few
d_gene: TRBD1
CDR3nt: TGTGCCAGCAGTATATGGACAGGGGGCTCTGAAGCTTTCTTT
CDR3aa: CASSIWTGGSEAFF

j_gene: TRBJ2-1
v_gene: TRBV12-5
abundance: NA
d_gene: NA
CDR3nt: TGTGCTAGTGGTTTGGCCGGATCCGACTTTGAGCAGTTCTTC
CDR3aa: CASGLAGSDFEQFF

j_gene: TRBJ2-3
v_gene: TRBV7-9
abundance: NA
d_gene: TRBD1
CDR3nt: TGTGCCAGCAGCTCACGCCGGGACAGCGGCCCGACAGATACGCAGTATTTT
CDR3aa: CASSSRRDSGPTDTQYF

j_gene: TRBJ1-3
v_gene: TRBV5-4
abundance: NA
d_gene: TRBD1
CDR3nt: TGTGCCAGCAGCTCAGGAGGGGGCGCGGGAAACACCATATATTTT
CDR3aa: CASSSGGGAGNTIYF

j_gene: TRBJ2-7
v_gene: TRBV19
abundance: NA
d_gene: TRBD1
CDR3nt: TGTGCCAGTAGACGTATCTCGGGACAGGGAATATACGAGCAGTACTTC
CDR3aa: CASRRISGQGIYEQYF

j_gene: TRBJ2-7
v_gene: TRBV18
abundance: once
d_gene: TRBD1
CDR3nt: TGTGCCAGCTCACCAGGTTCCCGGACAGGGTCCTACGAGCAGTACTTC
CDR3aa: CASSPGSRTGSYEQYF

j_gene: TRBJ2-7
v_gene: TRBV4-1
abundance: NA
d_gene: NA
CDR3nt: TGCGCCAGCAGCCAAGGGCCAGGCTACGAGCAGTACTTC
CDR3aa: CASSQGPGYEQYF

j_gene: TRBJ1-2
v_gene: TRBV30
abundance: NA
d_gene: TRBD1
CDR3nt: TGTGCCTGGAGTGTCTTGACAGGGGGAGGCTACACCTTC
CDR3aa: CAWSVLTGGGYTF

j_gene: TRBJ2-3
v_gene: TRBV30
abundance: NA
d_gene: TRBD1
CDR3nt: TGTGCCTGGAGTGTACAGGGGCCTAGCACAGATACGCAGTATTTT
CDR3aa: CAWSVQGPSTDTQYF

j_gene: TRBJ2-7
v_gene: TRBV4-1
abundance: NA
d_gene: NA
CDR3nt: TGCGCCAGCAGCCAAGAGAGTCTCTATTACGAGCAGTACTTC
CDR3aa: CASSQESLYYEQYF

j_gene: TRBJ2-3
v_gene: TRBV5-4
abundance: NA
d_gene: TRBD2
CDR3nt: TGTGCCAGCAGCTCAGCGGGGCCATCAGTAGATACGCAGTATTTT
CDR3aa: CASSSAGPSVDTQYF

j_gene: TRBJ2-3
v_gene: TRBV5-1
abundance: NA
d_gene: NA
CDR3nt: TGCGCCAGCAGCTTGTCTGGGACATTGGATACGCAGTATTTT
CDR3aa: CASSLSGTLDTQYF

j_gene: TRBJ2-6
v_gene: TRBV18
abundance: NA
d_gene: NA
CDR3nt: TGTGCCAGCTCCGAACAGATCTCTGGGGCCAACGTCCTGACTTTC
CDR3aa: CASSEQISGANVLTF

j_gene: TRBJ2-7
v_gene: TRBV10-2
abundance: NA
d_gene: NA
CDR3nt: TGCGCCAGCAGTGAGCACAGGGACTACGAGCAGTACTTC
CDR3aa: CASSEHRDYEQYF

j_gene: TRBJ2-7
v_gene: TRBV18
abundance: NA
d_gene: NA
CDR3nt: TGTGCCAGCTCACTTCTCGGGGACGAGCAGTACTTC
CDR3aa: CASSLLGDEQYF

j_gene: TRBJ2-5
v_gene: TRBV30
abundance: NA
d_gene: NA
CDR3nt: TGTGCCTGGACAGCGGGCGCCCAAGAGACCCAGTACTTC
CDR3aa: CAWTAGAQETQYF

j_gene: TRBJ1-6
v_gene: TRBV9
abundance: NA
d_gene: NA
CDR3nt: TGTGCCAGCAGCGTAGGGATTCCCGGAGCACCCCTCCACTTT
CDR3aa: CASSVGIPGAPLHF

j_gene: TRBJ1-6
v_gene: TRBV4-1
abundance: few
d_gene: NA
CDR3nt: TGCGCCAGCAGTCCGGTAAACTATAATTCACCCCTCCACTTT
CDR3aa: CASSPVNYNSPLHF

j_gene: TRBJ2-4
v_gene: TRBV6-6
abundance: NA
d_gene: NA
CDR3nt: TGTGCCAGCAGAACAGGGGAGGCTAGATCCAAAAACATTCAGTACTTC
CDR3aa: CASRTGEARSKNIQYF

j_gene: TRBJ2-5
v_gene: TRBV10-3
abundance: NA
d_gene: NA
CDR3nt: TGTGCCATCAGTGAGGTCAGGGGTCAGACCCAGTACTTC
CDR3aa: CAISEVRGQTQYF

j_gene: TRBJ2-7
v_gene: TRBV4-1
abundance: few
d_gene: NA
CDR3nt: TGCGCCAGCAGCCAAGTTGCCCAGGGTAGCTCCTACGAGCAGTACTTC
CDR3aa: CASSQVAQGSSYEQYF

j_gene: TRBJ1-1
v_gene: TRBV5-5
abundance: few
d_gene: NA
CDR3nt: TGTGCCAGCAGCCCCAGCCTCGGGGGGGCGGTGACTGAAGCTTTCTTT
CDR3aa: CASSPSLGGAVTEAFF

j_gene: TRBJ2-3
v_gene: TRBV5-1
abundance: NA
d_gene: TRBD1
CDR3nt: TGCGCCAGCAGCACGACAGGGACAGATACGCAGTATTTT
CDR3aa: CASSTTGTDTQYF

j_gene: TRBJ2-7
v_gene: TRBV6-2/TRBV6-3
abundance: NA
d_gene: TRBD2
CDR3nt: TGTGCCAGCAGTTATGGACTAGCGGGGGTGTACGAGCAGTACTTC
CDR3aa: CASSYGLAGVYEQYF

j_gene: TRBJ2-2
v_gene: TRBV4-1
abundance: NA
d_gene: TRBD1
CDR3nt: TGCGCCAGCAGCCAAGTTGGGACAGGGGCAGCCGGGGAGCTGTTTTTT
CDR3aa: CASSQVGTGAAGELFF

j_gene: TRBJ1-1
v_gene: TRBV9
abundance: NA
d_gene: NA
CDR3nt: TGTGCCAGCAGCGTAGAAGACAGGATGACGACTGAAGCTTTCTTT
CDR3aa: CASSVEDRMTTEAFF

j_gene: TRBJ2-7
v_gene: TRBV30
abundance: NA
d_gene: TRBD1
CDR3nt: TGTGCCTGGAGTGCAACCGGGACAGTGTACGAGCAGTACTTC
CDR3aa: CAWSATGTVYEQYF

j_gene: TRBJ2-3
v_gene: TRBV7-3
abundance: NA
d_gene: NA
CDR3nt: TGTGCCAGCAGCTTAAGTCCCGGAGATACGCAGTATTTT
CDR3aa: CASSLSPGDTQYF

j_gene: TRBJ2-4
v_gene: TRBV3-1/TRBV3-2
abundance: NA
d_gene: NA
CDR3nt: TGTGCCAGCAGCCAAGGTTCGGGGAAGAGCATTCAGTACTTC
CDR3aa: CASSQGSGKSIQYF

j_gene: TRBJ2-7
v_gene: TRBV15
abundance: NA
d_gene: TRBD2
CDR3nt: TGTGCCACCAGCAGAAAGGTCATAGCGGGGTCAGGAGAGCAGTACTTC
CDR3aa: CATSRKVIAGSGEQYF

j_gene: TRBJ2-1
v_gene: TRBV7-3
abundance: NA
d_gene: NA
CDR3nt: TGTGCCAGCAGCTTAGGCCTCAGCTCCTACAATGAGCAGTTCTTC
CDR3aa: CASSLGLSSYNEQFF

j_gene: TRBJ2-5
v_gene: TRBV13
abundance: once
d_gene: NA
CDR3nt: TGTGCCAGCAGCTTAGTCGGCAGCGGGCGAGGGGAGACCCAGTACTTC
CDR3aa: CASSLVGSGRGETQYF

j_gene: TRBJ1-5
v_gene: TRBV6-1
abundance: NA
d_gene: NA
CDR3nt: TGTGCCAGCAGTGATGCCTACCCGGGACAGCCCCAGCATTTT
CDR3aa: CASSDAYPGQPQHF

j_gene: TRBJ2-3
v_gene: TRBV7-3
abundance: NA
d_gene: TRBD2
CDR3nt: TGTGCCAGCAGCCCGACATTGGGACTACGCGATACGCAGTATTTT
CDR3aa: CASSPTLGLRDTQYF

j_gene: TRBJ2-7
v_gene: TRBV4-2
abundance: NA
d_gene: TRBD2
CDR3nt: TGTGCCAGCAGCCAAGCTAGCGGGGGCTACGAGCAGTACTTC
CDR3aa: CASSQASGGYEQYF

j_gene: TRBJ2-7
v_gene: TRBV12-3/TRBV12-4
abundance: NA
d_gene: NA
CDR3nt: TGTGCCAGCAGGGACAGTTCCTGGAGGGAGCAGTACTTC
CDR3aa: CASRDSSWREQYF

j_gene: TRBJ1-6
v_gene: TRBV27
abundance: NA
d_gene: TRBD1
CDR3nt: TGTGCCAGCATGGGACAGGGCCACTCACCCCTCCACTTT
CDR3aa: CASMGQGHSPLHF

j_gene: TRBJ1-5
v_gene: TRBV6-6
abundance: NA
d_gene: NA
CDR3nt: TGTGCCAGCAGTTCAGGAATGGTAAGCAATCAGCCCCAGCATTTT
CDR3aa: CASSSGMVSNQPQHF

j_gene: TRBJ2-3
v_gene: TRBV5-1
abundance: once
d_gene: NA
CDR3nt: TGCGCCAGCAGCTTGGTAGGCGGGTATAGGGATACGCAGTATTTT
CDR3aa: CASSLVGGYRDTQYF

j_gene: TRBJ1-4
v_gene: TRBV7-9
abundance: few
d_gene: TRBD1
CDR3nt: TGTGCCAGCAGCTCGGGACAGGGCCGTGAAAAACTGTTTTTT
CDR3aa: CASSSGQGREKLFF

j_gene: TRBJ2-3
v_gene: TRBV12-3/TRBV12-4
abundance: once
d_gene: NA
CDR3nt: TGTGCCAGCAGTTTTGGGACTTCAGATACGCAGTATTTT
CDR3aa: CASSFGTSDTQYF

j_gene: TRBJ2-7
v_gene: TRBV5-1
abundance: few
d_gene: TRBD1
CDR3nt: TGCGCCAGCAGCGCGGAGCCGGGACAGGGGTTGTACGAGCAGTACTTC
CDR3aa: CASSAEPGQGLYEQYF

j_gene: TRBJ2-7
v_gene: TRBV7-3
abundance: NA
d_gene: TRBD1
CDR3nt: TGTGCCAGCAGCTTAAGGGCAGGGGGCGCCTACGAGCAGTACTTC
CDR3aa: CASSLRAGGAYEQYF

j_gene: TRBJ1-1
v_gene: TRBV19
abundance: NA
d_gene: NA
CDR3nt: TGTGCCGTAAGTGGGCGTCCGGACACTGAAGCTTTCTTT
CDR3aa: CAVSGRPDTEAFF

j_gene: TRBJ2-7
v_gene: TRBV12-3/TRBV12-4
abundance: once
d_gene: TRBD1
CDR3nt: TGTGCCAGCAGTCAACAGGGGGCTTGGGAGCAGTACTTC
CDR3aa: CASSQQGAWEQYF

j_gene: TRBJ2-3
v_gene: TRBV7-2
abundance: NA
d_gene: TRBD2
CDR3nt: TGTGCCAGCAGCCCAAGGCCAGCGGGGGCGGATACGCAGTATTTT
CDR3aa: CASSPRPAGADTQYF

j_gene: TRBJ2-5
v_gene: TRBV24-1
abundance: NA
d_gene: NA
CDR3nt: TGTGCCACCAGTGAAGGGGGTCGAGAGACCCAGTACTTC
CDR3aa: CATSEGGRETQYF

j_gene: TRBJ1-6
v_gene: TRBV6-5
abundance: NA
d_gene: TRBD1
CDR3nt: TGTGCCAGCGGGTCGACAGGGGCCTCGATTTCACCCCTCCACTTT
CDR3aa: CASGSTGASISPLHF

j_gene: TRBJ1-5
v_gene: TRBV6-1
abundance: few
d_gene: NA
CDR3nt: TGTGCCAGCAGTGACAGGGGTAGCAATCAGCCCCAGCATTTT
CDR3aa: CASSDRGSNQPQHF

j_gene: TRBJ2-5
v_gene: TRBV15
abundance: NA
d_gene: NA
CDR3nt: TGTGCCACCAGCACCGGAGAGACCCAGTACTTC
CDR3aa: CATSTGETQYF

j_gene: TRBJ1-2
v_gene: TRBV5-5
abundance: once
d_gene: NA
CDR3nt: TGTGCCAGCAGCTTGCAGGGCCTGGGTGGCTACACCTTC
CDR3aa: CASSLQGLGGYTF

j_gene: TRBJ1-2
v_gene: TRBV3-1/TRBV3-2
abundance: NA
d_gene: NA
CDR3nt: TGTGCCAGCAGCCAACTCAGAGGCGATTTCTATGGCTACACCTTC
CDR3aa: CASSQLRGDFYGYTF

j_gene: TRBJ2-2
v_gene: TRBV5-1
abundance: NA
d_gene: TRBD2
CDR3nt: TGCGCCAGCAGCACGGGGGGGCCTGCCGGGGAGCTGTTTTTT
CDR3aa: CASSTGGPAGELFF

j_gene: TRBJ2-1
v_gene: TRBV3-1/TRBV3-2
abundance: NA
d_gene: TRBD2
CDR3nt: TGTGCCAGCAGCCAAGATAGGGTAGCGGGGGGGGCCTATGAGCAGTTCTTC
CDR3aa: CASSQDRVAGGAYEQFF